Presented here are 26 T cell receptor beta chains from one specimen sequenced in a study of shared clonotypes between healthy human individuals. Cells designated naive CD8 were CD45RO-negative and were positively selected for CCR7, with terminally differentiated effector memory CD45RA+ cells excluded. Assay: immunoSEQ multiplex PCR; the TCRdb copy retains only in-frame clones and omits some. The data hold about 2.1 million clones, with just under 95% observed a single time. Sequencing was done on a sample of naive CD8+ T cells from PBMCs. The receptors stem from a young man in good health. Some clones in this sample may be carry-over from other donors' samples.

This clone has only a few counts. The rearrangement links TRBV25-1 to TRBJ1-1; maybe TRBD1 (5 bases). The germline V gene encodes CDR1 MGHDK and CDR2 SYGVNS. Trimming shortened V by 5 bases and J by 6 bases, and 16 bases separated the two germline ends. The CDR3 runs 14 residues. This CDR3 is CASSSHNLGPEAFF. The CDR3 region has the DNA TGTGCCAGCAGTTCACACAACCTGGGACCTGAAGCTTTCTTT.

The CDR3 loop reads CASNDKGTGNEQFF. The CDR3 DNA follows: TGTGCCAGCAACGACAAGGGGACAGGGAATGAGCAGTTCTTC. J is TRBJ2-1 and V is TRBV9; 9 bases are shared with TRBD1. Germline V gene lookup returns CDR1 SGDLS and CDR2 YYNGEE. J lost 7 bases, V lost 6 bases, and 8 bases had no gene match. The CDR3 is 14 amino acids.

V is TRBV25-1 and J is TRBJ1-4; 8 bases line up with TRBD1. V was clipped by 5 bases and J by 10 bases; unmatched bases: 18. The germline V gene encodes CDR1 MGHDK and CDR2 SYGVNS. The CDR3 has 17 residues. The CDR3 coding sequence is TGTGCCAGCAGTCAAGATTGGACAGGGTTTTTCCGTGGAAAACTGTTTTTT. As protein: CASSQDWTGFFRGKLFF.

The V call is TRBV19, the J call TRBJ2-7; D not certain. The V end was cut by 3 bases, the J end by 2 bases, with 14 bases between. CDR3 length: 15 amino acids. Per the germline V gene, CDR1 is LNHDA and CDR2 is SQIVND (reference sequence). The CDR3 is CASSMTAVMAYEQYF. The CDR3 coding sequence is TGTGCCAGTAGTATGACGGCGGTAATGGCCTACGAGCAGTACTTC. Supplemented by reference TRBV19 and TRBJ2-7, the full variable domain reads DGGITQSPKYLFRKEGQNVTLSCEQNLNHDAMYWYRQDPGQGLRLIYYSQIVNDFQKGDIAEGYSVSREKKESFPLTVTSAQKNPTAFYLCASSMTAVMAYEQYFGPGTRLTVT.

The J gene is TRBJ2-1, the V gene TRBV7-3, with D maybe TRBD1 (5 bases). Per germline, CDR1 SGHTA and CDR2 FQGTGA. The V and J ends lost 5 bases and 9 bases respectively, with 17 bases between them. CDR3 length: 14 residues. CDR3 sequence: CASSPGSTGGEQFF. CDR3 nucleotide sequence: TGTGCCAGCAGCCCAGGATCAACAGGTGGTGAGCAGTTCTTC.

The J gene is TRBJ1-5, the V gene TRBV5-7; no firm D call. TRBV5-7 is sorted into the ORF group, with uncertain function. The CDR3 runs 16 residues. V was shortened by 5 bases and J by 0 bases, with 15 bases between the two germline ends. The CDR3 DNA is TGTGCCAGCAGTCGCGCCCGAGGTCGTAGCAATCAGCCCCAGCATTTT. Amino acid sequence: CASSRARGRSNQPQHF.

The chain is built from TRBV5-1 and TRBJ1-1; D call uncertain. This CDR3 comprises 13 residues. The germline V gene has CDR1 SGHRS and CDR2 YFSETQ. Trimming removed 0 bases from V and 6 bases from J, with 9 bases in between. CDR3: CASSLAPGSEAFF. CDR3 coding DNA: TGCGCCAGCAGCTTGGCCCCGGGGTCTGAAGCTTTCTTT. Full variable domain (missing parts from reference TRBV5-1 and TRBJ1-1): KAGVTQTPRYLIKTRGQQVTLSCSPISGHRSVSWYQQTPGQGLQFLFEYFSETQRNKGNFPGRFSGRQFSNSRSEMNVSTLELGDSALYLCASSLAPGSEAFFGQGTRLTVV.

J is TRBJ2-7 and V is TRBV4-1; 11 bases map to TRBD2. From germline, CDR1 is MGHRA and CDR2 YSYEKL. Losses at the gene ends were 4 bases for V and 4 bases for J; bases not matched to a gene: 9. The CDR3 is made up of 16 amino acids. The CDR3 DNA sequence: TGCGCCAGCAGCCCAAAATTTTTAGCGGGAGGGTACGAGCAGTACTTC. Its protein product is CASSPKFLAGGYEQYF.

This clone was found once. The CDR3 loop reads CASSYSGGQLFF. The CDR3 DNA reads TGTGCCAGCAGTTACTCGGGAGGGCAGCTGTTTTTT. V is TRBV6-5 and J is TRBJ1-4; no clear D gene. Germline V gene lookup returns CDR1 MNHEY and CDR2 SVGAGI. The CDR3 is 12 amino acids. The V and J ends lost 0 bases and 14 bases respectively, with 10 bases between them.

V and J are TRBV10-3 and TRBJ1-1; tentative D call: TRBD1 (5 bases). The CDR3 is 12 residues long. Germline lookup yields CDR1 ENHRY and CDR2 SYGVKD. The ends were cut back, 8 bases at V and 9 bases at J, with 16 bases in the middle. This chain's CDR3 is CAILDSQGKAFF. The CDR3 DNA sequence: TGTGCCATCTTAGACAGTCAGGGAAAAGCTTTCTTT.

The chain employs TRBV28 and TRBJ1-2; maybe TRBD1 (5 bases). This CDR3 comprises 15 residues. Trimming left V 6 bases short and J 4 bases short, with 18 bases between. Germline CDR1 is MDHEN and CDR2 is SYDVKM. The CDR3, as DNA: TGTGCCAGCAGATACCGACCACAGGTGTTCTATGGCTACACCTTC. Translated, it gives CASRYRPQVFYGYTF.

This chain connects TRBV30 to TRBJ2-2; D not resolved. The V end lost 2 bases, the J end lost 6 bases, and 19 bases lay between the germline ends. This CDR3 spans 16 amino acids. CDR1 and CDR2 (germline): GTSNPN, SVGIG (reference sequence). The CDR3 sequence: CAWSPETPSRPGELFF. The CDR3 bases are TGTGCCTGGAGTCCCGAGACACCGTCACGCCCCGGGGAGCTGTTTTTT. Together with reference TRBV30 and TRBJ2-2, the CDR3 gives the full variable domain: SQTIHQWPATLVQPVGSPLSLECTVEGTSNPNLYWYRQAAGRGLQLLFYSVGIGQISSEVPQNLSASRPQDRQFILSSKKLLLSDSGFYLCAWSPETPSRPGELFFGEGSRLTVL.

The chain employs TRBV9 and TRBJ2-3; no reliable D call. The CDR3 spans 12 residues. V was trimmed by 0 bases and J by 7 bases, leaving 6 bases between them. Germline V CDR1 and CDR2: SGDLS, YYNGEE. CDR3 protein: CASSVEPYTQYF. The CDR3 DNA reads TGTGCCAGCAGCGTAGAGCCGTATACGCAGTATTTT.

This chain uses TRBV4-1 with TRBJ2-3, with 12 nucleotides matching TRBD1. Germline V lookup: CDR1 MGHRA, CDR2 YSYEKL. The CDR3 length is 20 residues. The J segment lost 5 bases and the V segment lost 5 bases, leaving 20 bases of the junction unmatched. CDR3: CASSDSGTGGSLWGIDTQYF. As DNA, the CDR3 is TGCGCCAGCAGCGATTCCGGGACAGGGGGCTCCTTATGGGGTATAGATACGCAGTATTTT.

This clone was recorded once. The chain joins TRBV6-6 to TRBJ2-5, with 9 bases identical to TRBD2. Germline V CDR1 and CDR2: MNHNY, SVGAGI (reference sequence). This CDR3 spans 16 amino acids. Losses at the gene ends were 4 bases for V and 4 bases for J; bases not matched to a gene: 10. In DNA, the CDR3 is TGTGCCAGCAGTTCCTTAGCGGGAGAGGGGGTAGAGACCCAGTACTTC. It encodes CASSSLAGEGVETQYF.

The chain links TRBV21-1 to TRBJ1-3; TRBD1 was called by the table and not checked on the DNA. TRBV21-1 is shown as a pseudogene. CDR3 size: 15 residues. The CDR3 is CASSKGRGPGNTIYF. The CDR3 coding sequence is TGTGCCAGCAGCAAGGGTAGGGGGCCTGGAAACACCATATATTTT.

This clone came up once. The rearrangement uses TRBV18 and TRBJ2-7; TRBD1 matches 8 bases. The CDR3 has 18 residues. Germline CDR1 and CDR2: KGHSH and LQKENI. V lost 2 bases and J lost 3; bases outside the gene matches: 15. This CDR3 is CASSPGSLGQGKVYEQYF. CDR3 DNA sequence: TGTGCCAGCTCACCAGGCAGTCTCGGACAGGGTAAGGTCTACGAGCAGTACTTC.

This clone was found once. In nucleotides, the CDR3 is TGTGCCAGCTCACCACTCCGCGACAGGGGGCTTATGTCGGGCACCGGGGAGCTGTTTTTT. Protein sequence: CASSPLRDRGLMSGTGELFF. The V gene is TRBV18, the J gene TRBJ2-2; 10 nucleotides agree with TRBD1. Germline V gene lookup returns CDR1 KGHSH and CDR2 LQKENI. This CDR3 has 20 amino acids. V lost 1 base, J lost 4 bases, and 15 bases stayed unmatched.

V usage is TRBV4-2 and J usage is TRBJ2-1; 9 bases fit TRBD1. Germline assignment: CDR1 LGHNA and CDR2 YNFKEQ. V shed 0 bases, J shed 15 bases, and the junction held 15 bases outside the gene matches. The CDR3 runs to 16 residues. The DNA of the CDR3 is TGTGCCAGCAGCCAAGAATATTCAGGGGACAGGGAGCATTGGTTCTTC. It yields the protein CASSQEYSGDREHWFF.

The chain combines TRBV10-3 with TRBJ2-1; 10 bases line up with TRBD2. Germline assignment: CDR1 ENHRY and CDR2 SYGVKD. Trimming removed 6 bases from V and 4 bases from J; junction bases left unmatched: 3. The CDR3 runs 14 residues. The CDR3 loop is CAIRGLANYNEQFF. The CDR3 nucleotides are TGTGCCATCAGGGGACTAGCGAATTACAATGAGCAGTTCTTC.

The V call is TRBV27, the J call TRBJ2-5, with D unresolved. Germline V gene sequence: CDR1 MNHEY, CDR2 SMNVEV (reference sequence). V was pared by 4 bases and J by 0 bases, with 9 bases between. The CDR3 contains 14 residues. The CDR3 DNA sequence: TGTGCCAGCAGTTCTCGGCACCACCAAGAGACCCAGTACTTC. Amino acids: CASSSRHHQETQYF.

The chain recombines TRBV6-6 with TRBJ2-1; D is uncertain. V shed 8 bases and J shed 6 bases, with 8 bases lying between them. From germline, CDR1 is MNHNY and CDR2 SVGAGI (reference sequence). This CDR3 contains 11 residues. The CDR3 here is CASEVANEQFF. The CDR3 bases are TGTGCCAGCGAGGTTGCCAATGAGCAGTTCTTC.

V and J are TRBV27 and TRBJ2-7, with unresolved D. Germline CDR1 reads MNHEY; CDR2 reads SMNVEV (reference sequence). The length of the CDR3 is 15 residues. Trimming left V 5 bases short and J 7 bases short, with 21 bases between. This chain's CDR3 is CASSPNPGPPGEQYF. In nucleotides, the CDR3 is TGTGCCAGCAGTCCAAACCCCGGCCCTCCCGGGGAGCAGTACTTC.

V usage is TRBV28 and J usage is TRBJ2-4, with 8 bases aligning to TRBD1. The trim removed 7 bases at V and 5 bases at J, leaving 7 bases unmatched. CDR3 length: 14 amino acids. Germline V CDR1 and CDR2: MDHEN, SYDVKM. The chain's CDR3 is CASTQTGAQNIQYF. For the CDR3, the DNA is TGTGCCAGCACCCAGACAGGGGCCCAAAACATTCAGTACTTC.

The chain carries TRBV14 and TRBJ2-1; D remains unclear. CDR1 and CDR2 from the germline V gene are SGHDN and FVKESK. With 6 bases removed from V and 2 bases from J, the gap between germline ends came to 11 bases. The CDR3 runs 14 residues. This CDR3 reads CASSAGFTYNEQFF. CDR3 DNA: TGTGCCAGCAGTGCCGGTTTTACCTACAATGAGCAGTTCTTC.

This clone was counted once. The chain joins TRBV4-1 to TRBJ2-7; D call uncertain. The CDR3 runs to 13 residues. V lost 0 bases to trimming and J lost 6 bases, with 9 bases between them. Germline lookup yields CDR1 MGHRA and CDR2 YSYEKL. The CDR3 bases are TGCGCCAGCAGCCAAGATCAGTCTGCCGAGCAGTACTTC. Translating it yields CASSQDQSAEQYF.